The clone carrying this T cell receptor beta chain was detected many times. Antigen specificity is unknown. Exclusion of patients followed from uncontrolled infection, other autoimmune disease, pregnancy or lactation. The record originates from a study of T cells in Graves' hyperthyroidism and ophthalmopathy. Study-level findings and limits: In simple terms, a model built on 13 V-J features told ophthalmopathy apart from stable hyperthyroidism.

Trimming cost V 5 bases and J 2 bases; bases outside gene matches: 7. The CDR3 is made up of 14 amino acids. CDR1 SGHRS and CDR2 YFSETQ come from the germline V gene. TCR beta CDR3 regions were amplified from RNA. During a first-round RT-PCR of the TCR CDR3, the HTBI primer set was used. MiXCR was run by TCRdb on the multiplex PCR reads, yielding one entry per CDR3 protein. In the table there are a few hundred thousand distinct CDR3 sequences, about a fifth of which are singletons. What was sequenced was blood. The chain employs TRBV5-1 and TRBJ2-7, with 7 nucleotides matching TRBD1. This TCR was sampled from a man aged 18 to 30 with Graves' ophthalmopathy. CDR3 sequence (DNA): TGCGCCAGCAGGGGGGACAGTCCCCCCTACGAGCAGTACTTC. Protein: CASRGDSPPYEQYF. Full variable domain (outside the CDR3, taken from reference TRBV5-1 and TRBJ2-7): KAGVTQTPRYLIKTRGQQVTLSCSPISGHRSVSWYQQTPGQGLQFLFEYFSETQRNKGNFPGRFSGRQFSNSRSEMNVSTLELGDSALYLCASRGDSPPYEQYFGPGTRLTVT.